These 10 T cell receptor beta chains originate from one sample sequenced in a study of T cells expressing NK-cell markers. TCRdb derives one entry per CDR3 protein from the 5' RACE reads, leaving out DNA. This table lists around 550,000 distinct CDR3 sequences. The sample comprised blood T cells: a sorted CD56 or NKG2C T cell subset, CD4+ or CD8+ T cells, or bulk PBMC T cells (not recorded which). The receptors shown here come from a man aged 18 to 30 in good health.

The chain is built from TRBV5-1 and TRBJ2-6; the TRBD1 assignment by TCRdb is unverifiable without DNA. The CDR3 is 17 residues long. Germline V gene sequence: CDR1 SGHRS, CDR2 YFSETQ. The CDR3 sequence: CASSTPAGTPGANVLTF. The complete variable domain, with remaining parts taken from reference TRBV5-1 and TRBJ2-6, reads KAGVTQTPRYLIKTRGQQVTLSCSPISGHRSVSWYQQTPGQGLQFLFEYFSETQRNKGNFPGRFSGRQFSNSRSEMNVSTLELGDSALYLCASSTPAGTPGANVLTFGAGSRLTVL.

This chain uses TRBV12-3 or TRBV12-4 with TRBJ2-3; TCRdb returns TRBD1, unconfirmable since there is no DNA. The CDR3 totals 13 residues. CDR3 protein: CASSPETPWTQYF.

The chain couples TRBV20-1 to TRBJ2-1; TCRdb indicates TRBD2, and absent DNA this call remains unverified. This CDR3 has 15 residues. Germline V lookup: CDR1 DFQATT, CDR2 SNEGSKA (reference sequence). The chain's CDR3 is CSARVGLLSYNEQFF.

The genes are TRBV4-1 and TRBJ2-5; the TCRdb D gene call, TRBD1, has no DNA to confirm it. Germline CDR1 and CDR2: MGHRA and YSYEKL. This CDR3 region has 15 residues. The CDR3 sequence is CASSQVRDRGETQYF.

The gene calls are TRBV7-9 and TRBJ2-3; TCRdb names TRBD2, which stays unverified in the absence of DNA. This CDR3 comprises 16 residues. Germline V CDR1 and CDR2: SEHNR, FQNEAQ (reference sequence). The CDR3 protein is CASSLTLRENTDTQYF. The full variable domain, completed using reference TRBV7-9 and TRBJ2-3, is DTGVSQNPRHKITKRGQNVTFRCDPISEHNRLYWYRQTLGQGPEFLTYFQNEAQLEKSRLLSDRFSAERPKGSFSTLEIQRTEQGDSAMYLCASSLTLRENTDTQYFGPGTRLTVL.

CDR3 sequence: CAIRYSGQASSYEQYF. V gene TRBV10-3 combines with J gene TRBJ2-7; absent DNA, TCRdb's TRBD1 call cannot be checked. CDR1 is ENHRY and CDR2 is SYGVKD in the germline V gene. CDR3 size: 16 residues.

V is TRBV29-1 and J is TRBJ2-2; TCRdb's D gene call, TRBD2, goes unchecked for lack of DNA. CDR3 length equals 15 residues. Germline V lookup: CDR1 SQVTM, CDR2 ANQGSEA. The CDR3 protein is CSVGGRVANTGELFF.

V and J are TRBV28 and TRBJ1-4. The CDR3 contains 14 residues. Per germline, CDR1 MDHEN and CDR2 SYDVKM. CDR3 sequence reads: CASSPRRDGGKLFF.

The V call is TRBV7-8, the J call TRBJ2-1; TCRdb proposes TRBD1, but this gene call is untestable without DNA. Germline CDR1 and CDR2: SGHVS and FQNEAQ. The CDR3 has 15 amino acids. CDR3 region: CASSLGTGRYNEQFF.

This chain connects TRBV5-6 to TRBJ2-1; TCRdb outputs TRBD2, but without DNA this stays unchecked. This CDR3 has 16 amino acids. The V gene's germline CDR1 is SGHDT and CDR2 YYEEEE. The CDR3 sequence is CASSLMTERDRNEQFF.